The clone carrying this T cell receptor beta chain turned up a few times. Its antigen is currently unknown. This record comes from a study of regulatory T cells in long-lasting Graves disease. Points from the study as a whole: For persistent Graves' patients, TCR diversity was lower than for newly diagnosed ones. Favored gene segments in persistent disease were TRBV28, TRBJ1-2 and TRBJ2-5. With some 2,800 shared public clonotypes, persistent patients exceeded new patients, who shared about a thousand.

With iRepertoire HTBI primers and Arm-PCR of CDR3 regions, TCR beta libraries were built. MiXCR was run by TCRdb on the multiplex PCR reads, yielding one entry per CDR3 protein. Of 350,000 to 450,000 distinct CDR3 sequences in the sample, around 20% were seen once. With V trimmed by 2 bases and J by 6 bases, 9 bases remained unmatched. The CDR3 runs to 16 residues. CDR1 LNHDA and CDR2 SQIVND come from the germline V gene (reference sequence). The time point was: persistent/refractory GD, antithyroid drugs over 5 years with positive TRAb. PBMCs were the source of the RNA used for TCR sequencing. Approximately 8.2-milliliter peripheral blood samples went into EDTA tubes.

This sample comprised peripheral blood mononuclear cells (PBMCs), obtained when the disease was refractory, from a patient treated with antithyroid drugs. This chain uses TRBV19 with TRBJ2-2; 7 positions agree with TRBD1. The receptor was derived from a female donor with Graves disease. The CDR3 DNA follows: TGTGCCAGTAGTATACGACAGGGCAGGCGATCCGGGGAGCTGTTTTTT. Amino acids: CASSIRQGRRSGELFF.